Listed below are T cell receptor beta chains from one sample, sequenced in a study of blood T cell repertoires in COVID-19. The method was immunoSEQ multiplex PCR; TCRdb's version includes in-frame clones alone and lacks a portion of them. The sample holds under 500,000 clones; roughly nine tenths are singletons and the top ten take around 1.1%. Sequencing used PBMCs or T cells enriched from blood (not recorded which). The receptors here all came from a man aged 25-45 years who had recovered from COVID-19. Both conserved end residues are part of each CDR3.

J	V	CDR3
TRBJ2-1	TRBV28	CASSLDASGSYNEQFF
TRBJ1-1	TRBV15	CATSTDSRAEAFF
TRBJ1-2	TRBV2	CASPRPPGQGNYGYTF
TRBJ1-5	TRBV11-2	CASSLGGRFNQPQHF
TRBJ2-2	TRBV2	CASMGEGTGELFF
TRBJ2-7	TRBV13	CASSLNLAAAYEQYF
TRBJ2-7	TRBV28	CASSGQGGFYEQYF
TRBJ1-6	TRBV6-5	CASSYDRKTGSPLHF
TRBJ1-1	TRBV10-1	CASSGTLQGAEAFF
TRBJ1-2	TRBV28	CASSLRQLYGYTF
TRBJ2-5	TRBV7-2	CASSLGTSGIETQYF
TRBJ1-2	TRBV18	CASSPTGEYGYTF
TRBJ1-4	TRBV7-9	CACQDSDNEKLFF
TRBJ2-7	TRBV6-2/TRBV6-3	CASSYYGPSGSLRSHEQYF
TRBJ1-2	TRBV7-2	CASSPELGAGGNYGYTF
TRBJ1-6	TRBV5-4	CASSLDRDSNNSPLHF
TRBJ2-7	TRBV10-2	CASSGTVYEQYF
TRBJ2-7	TRBV12-3/TRBV12-4	CASSLRTGGEQYF
TRBJ2-1	TRBV18	CASSPISGESSYNEQFF
TRBJ1-1	TRBV5-1	CASSLDAGGTEAFF
TRBJ2-3	TRBV29-1	CSVETGPSDTQYF
TRBJ1-1	TRBV12-3/TRBV12-4	CASSFRTGSEAFF
TRBJ2-1	TRBV27	CASRLGTSYGEQFF
TRBJ2-1	TRBV6-5	CASSPETSGNNEQFF
TRBJ2-3	TRBV27	CASGQGTDTQYF
TRBJ2-7	TRBV27	CASSLYRNSYEQYF
TRBJ2-1	TRBV6-5	CASSYSTRTTYNEQFF
TRBJ1-1	TRBV9	CASSVAVGVDTEAFF
TRBJ2-3	TRBV29-1	CSVEQVGTDTQYF
TRBJ1-5	TRBV7-3	CASIKRGCVYPGRHQPQHF
TRBJ2-1	TRBV28	CASSSWSGEGTYNEQFF
TRBJ1-1	TRBV18	CASSPTDRAEAFF
TRBJ1-6	TRBV3-1/TRBV3-2	CASSQVRVRRQNHSPLHF
TRBJ2-1	TRBV7-3	CASSLTVAGERNEQFF
TRBJ1-1	TRBV12-3/TRBV12-4	CASSPRLNTEAFF
TRBJ1-4	TRBV25-1	CASSEVGRTNEKLFF